The 29 T cell receptor beta chains listed next were all sequenced from one sample in a study of technical replicates of blood from several donors. This table comes from immunoSEQ multiplex PCR, and its TCRdb copy is limited to in-frame clones, with some not included. The sample carries 95,000 to 100,000 clones, approximately 96% recorded once. Sample: T cells isolated from PBMCs. The receptor source for this set is a human donor in good health.

The V and J genes are TRBV27 and TRBJ1-2; 11 nucleotides line up with TRBD1. The CDR3 contains 16 residues. V lost 6 bases to trimming and J lost 3 bases; unmatched junction nucleotides: 9. From germline, CDR1 is MNHEY and CDR2 SMNVEV (reference sequence). CDR3 sequence: CASRTMGTGGDYGYTF. CDR3 coding DNA: TGTGCCAGCAGAACAATGGGGACAGGGGGGGACTATGGCTACACCTTC.

The V and J genes are TRBV28 and TRBJ2-7, with D possibly TRBD2 on 6 matching bases. The CDR3 length is 15 residues. Germline CDR1 MDHEN, CDR2 SYDVKM. V was pared by 2 bases and J by 0 bases, with 11 bases between. CDR3 DNA: TGTGCCAGCAGTTTAGGAGCGGGCCCCTCCTACGAGCAGTACTTC. Its protein product is CASSLGAGPSYEQYF.

The chain uses TRBV6-5 and TRBJ2-5, with D hard to call. V lost 2 bases and J 5 bases, leaving 12 bases between the germline ends. Germline V gene lookup returns CDR1 MNHEY and CDR2 SVGAGI. CDR3 length: 14 residues. The CDR3 coding sequence is TGTGCCAGCAGTTACGATTACGAGAGGGAGACCCAGTACTTC. As protein: CASSYDYERETQYF.

V is TRBV16 and J is TRBJ1-2; D is uncertain. V lost 1 base, J lost 6 bases, and 9 bases lay in between. This CDR3 comprises 13 residues. The germline gives CDR1 KGHSY, CDR2 FQNENV. This CDR3 is CASSQFDLDGYTF. The CDR3 coding sequence is TGTGCCAGCAGCCAATTCGACCTAGATGGCTACACCTTC.

The V gene is TRBV2, the J gene TRBJ1-3, with 7 bases identical to TRBD1. V dropped 5 bases and J dropped 2; count of bases not matched to a gene: 6. CDR1 and CDR2 (germline): SNHLY, FYNNEI. This CDR3 spans 15 amino acids. The DNA for the CDR3 is TGTGCCAGCAGTTATTCAGGGGGGACTGGAAACACCATATATTTT. It yields the protein CASSYSGGTGNTIYF. Using reference TRBV2 and TRBJ1-3 for the parts outside the CDR3, the full variable domain is EPEVTQTPSHQVTQMGQEVILRCVPISNHLYFYWYRQILGQKVEFLVSFYNNEISEKSEIFDDQFSVERPDGSNFTLKIRSTKLEDSAMYFCASSYSGGTGNTIYFGEGSWLTVV.

The CDR3 bases are TGTGCCAGCAGTGAAGCACTAGGGAAAACCTACAATGAGCAGTTCTTC. Translation gives CASSEALGKTYNEQFF. The rearrangement links TRBV6-1 to TRBJ2-1; tentative D call: TRBD2 (5 bases). V was pared by 0 bases and J by 2 bases, with 11 bases between. Germline V gene data show CDR1 as MNHNS and CDR2 as SASEGT. The CDR3 runs 16 residues.

This chain connects TRBV10-3 to TRBJ2-2; 7 positions agree with TRBD1. This CDR3 contains 15 residues. V shed 6 bases, J shed 5 bases, and the junction held 9 bases outside the gene matches. CDR1 is ENHRY and CDR2 is SYGVKD in the germline V gene. CDR3 nucleotides: TGTGCCATCAGCCCGGGACAGACTCTAACCGGGGAGCTGTTTTTT. As protein: CAISPGQTLTGELFF.

The V call is TRBV5-1, the J call TRBJ2-7, with 8 bases matching TRBD1. Trimming at V came to 0 bases and at J to 6 bases, leaving 11 bases not matched to a gene. Looked up from germline, CDR1 is SGHRS and CDR2 is YFSETQ. The CDR3 consists of 16 residues. CDR3 DNA sequence: TGCGCCAGCAGCTTGGGAGGGACAGGCAGAGTTGGCGAGCAGTACTTC. It yields the protein CASSLGGTGRVGEQYF.

V is TRBV30 and J is TRBJ1-2, with D tentatively TRBD1 (6 bases). The CDR3 sequence is 10 residues long. V lost 5 bases to trimming and J lost 8 bases, with 9 bases between them. Germline V gene lookup returns CDR1 GTSNPN and CDR2 SVGIG (reference sequence). CDR3 bases: TGTGCCTGGGACGGGACAGGCTACACCTTC. Its translation: CAWDGTGYTF.

V usage is TRBV7-8 and J usage is TRBJ1-3; no clear D. The CDR3 is made up of 18 amino acids. Germline CDR1 reads SGHVS; CDR2 reads FQNEAQ. V lost 5 bases and J lost 0, with 20 bases in between. The CDR3: CASSTSGRTPVSGNTIYF. Here the CDR3 DNA reads TGTGCCAGCAGCACCTCTGGGAGGACTCCGGTCTCTGGAAACACCATATATTTT.

The V and J genes are TRBV7-3 and TRBJ2-3; the D gene is possibly TRBD2 (6 bases). V was shortened by 1 base and J by 5 bases, with 10 bases between the two germline ends. Germline loops: CDR1 SGHTA, CDR2 FQGTGA. The length of the CDR3 is 14 residues. The CDR3 loop is CASSLSGMKDTQYF. The DNA for the CDR3 is TGTGCCAGCAGCTTAAGCGGGATGAAAGATACGCAGTATTTT.

This rearrangement joins TRBV7-2 to TRBJ2-1, with TRBD2 identical over 11 bases. The junction had 7 bases not matched to a gene; V was cut back by 5 bases and J by 7 bases. The CDR3 spans 15 residues. Germline loops: CDR1 SGHTA, CDR2 FQGNSA. In DNA form, the CDR3 reads TGTGCCAGCAGCGTTAGCGGGACTAGCGGAAATGAGCAGTTCTTC. Translating gives CASSVSGTSGNEQFF.

CDR3 loop: CASRTGTGKAYNSPLHF. The CDR3 DNA reads TGTGCCAGTAGAACCGGGACAGGGAAGGCCTATAATTCACCCCTCCACTTT. The chain carries TRBV19 and TRBJ1-6; TRBD1 matches 9 bases. The trim removed 6 bases at V and 2 bases at J, leaving 8 bases unmatched. Germline CDR1 is LNHDA and CDR2 is SQIVND (reference sequence). The CDR3 length is 17 residues.

V gene TRBV15 combines with J gene TRBJ2-5; 7 bases fit TRBD2. CDR1 and CDR2 from the germline V gene are LNHNV and YYDKDF (reference sequence). V was clipped by 0 bases and J by 0 bases; unmatched bases: 1. This CDR3 region has 15 residues. CDR3 sequence: CATSRDRGDQETQYF. For the CDR3, the DNA is TGTGCCACCAGCAGAGATCGGGGGGACCAAGAGACCCAGTACTTC. Full variable domain (remainder filled in from reference TRBV15 and TRBJ2-5): DAMVIQNPRYQVTQFGKPVTLSCSQTLNHNVMYWYQQKSSQAPKLLFHYYDKDFNNEADTPDNFQSRRPNTSFCFLDIRSPGLGDTAMYLCATSRDRGDQETQYFGPGTRLLVL.

The chain joins TRBV27 to TRBJ1-2; 7 bases are shared with TRBD1. In germline, CDR1 is MNHEY, CDR2 SMNVEV (reference sequence). The CDR3 length is 14 residues. Trimming cost V 4 bases and J 5 bases; bases outside gene matches: 7. For the CDR3, the DNA is TGTGCCAGCAGTTACACCGGGACAGATTATGGCTACACCTTC. It encodes CASSYTGTDYGYTF.

The chain links TRBV6-5 to TRBJ1-4; no reliable D call. V lost 0 bases to trimming and J lost 8 bases, with 13 bases between them. Germline assignment: CDR1 MNHEY and CDR2 SVGAGI. The CDR3 has 15 amino acids. CDR3 residues: CASSYSAGRIEKLFF. Here the CDR3 DNA reads TGTGCCAGCAGTTACTCGGCGGGAAGAATCGAAAAACTGTTTTTT.

The gene calls are TRBV5-4 and TRBJ1-1, with D tentatively TRBD1 (6 bases). The length of the CDR3 is 14 residues. Between the trimmed V and J ends, which lost 4 bases and 5 bases, there was a span of 15 bases. Germline V gives CDR1 SGHNT, CDR2 YYREEE (reference sequence). In DNA form, the CDR3 reads TGTGCCAGCAGCCCAGGGGTGGGAAGGACTGAAGCTTTCTTT. It encodes CASSPGVGRTEAFF.

The sample holds one count of this clone. The chain recombines TRBV18 with TRBJ2-1, with D possibly matching TRBD1 (6 bases). The CDR3 is 15 amino acids. Deletions cut 1 base from V and 8 bases from J, with 15 bases between. Looked up from germline, CDR1 is KGHSH and CDR2 is LQKENI. As DNA, the CDR3 is TGTGCCAGCTCACCACTAGGTACAGGGCTGGATGAGCAGTTCTTC. This codes for CASSPLGTGLDEQFF.

This clone came up once. V is TRBV4-1 and J is TRBJ2-7; 8 nucleotides agree with TRBD1. Trimming at V came to 3 bases and at J to 4 bases, leaving 8 bases not matched to a gene. Germline lookup yields CDR1 MGHRA and CDR2 YSYEKL. The CDR3 extends over 15 amino acids. The CDR3: CASSHLTGGGYEQYF. The CDR3 nucleotides read TGCGCCAGCAGCCACCTAACAGGGGGTGGGTACGAGCAGTACTTC.

The chain carries TRBV11-3 and TRBJ2-5, with D tentatively TRBD1 (7 bases). Germline assignment: CDR1 SGHNT and CDR2 YENEEA. The CDR3 has 15 amino acids. V was trimmed by 1 base and J by 1 base, leaving 10 bases between them. The CDR3 nucleotides read TGTGCCAGCAGCTTAGGACAGGGAGGCCAAGAGACCCAGTACTTC. This sequence encodes CASSLGQGGQETQYF. The whole variable domain, remainder taken from reference TRBV11-3 and TRBJ2-5, is EAGVVQSPRYKIIEKKQPVAFWCNPISGHNTLYWYLQNLGQGPELLIRYENEEAVDDSQLPKDRFSAERLKGVDSTLKIQPAELGDSAVYLCASSLGQGGQETQYFGPGTRLLVL.

The CDR3 sequence is CASRLQGDNEKLFF. The CDR3 DNA follows: TGTGCCAGCAGGTTACAGGGTGATAATGAAAAACTGTTTTTT. The gene calls are TRBV2 and TRBJ1-4, with D maybe TRBD1 (6 bases). In germline, CDR1 is SNHLY, CDR2 FYNNEI. Deletions cut 6 bases from V and 4 bases from J, with 12 bases between. CDR3 length: 14 amino acids.

The chain uses TRBV19 and TRBJ2-3; TRBD2 is a possible D gene (5 bases). Germline V gene sequence: CDR1 LNHDA, CDR2 SQIVND (reference sequence). The CDR3 length is 12 residues. V gave up 6 bases and J gave up 2 bases, with 6 bases separating them. Here the CDR3 DNA reads TGTGCCAGTAGCGGGGTCACAGATACGCAGTATTTT. This translates into CASSGVTDTQYF.

The V gene is TRBV7-6, the J gene TRBJ2-5; no definite D call. V was pared by 5 bases and J by 2 bases, with 12 bases between. Germline-derived CDR1 and CDR2 are SGHVS and FNYEAQ. The CDR3 spans 14 residues. For the CDR3, the DNA is TGTGCCAGCAGCATGCCCCCGCGGCAAGAGACCCAGTACTTC. Amino acid sequence: CASSMPPRQETQYF.

The chain employs TRBV27 and TRBJ2-1; D might be TRBD1 (6 bases). The CDR3 is made up of 15 amino acids. CDR1 is MNHEY and CDR2 is SMNVEV in the germline V gene (reference sequence). Trimming took off 4 bases at V and 8 bases at J, with 18 bases between the two ends. The CDR3 nucleotides read TGTGCCAGCAGTTCAACAGGGAACTCTAGAGATGAGCAGTTCTTC. Protein sequence: CASSSTGNSRDEQFF.

The genes are TRBV19 and TRBJ1-1; 10 bases fit TRBD1. The CDR3 has 17 residues. Germline lookup yields CDR1 LNHDA and CDR2 SQIVND (reference sequence). The V gene end was trimmed by 1 base and the J gene end by 5 bases; junction bases not matched to a gene: 10. The CDR3 sequence: CASSIVPGTGDWTEAFF. CDR3 DNA sequence: TGTGCCAGTAGTATAGTTCCCGGGACAGGGGATTGGACTGAAGCTTTCTTT. The full variable domain, in which reference TRBV19 and TRBJ1-1 provide the parts outside the CDR3, is DGGITQSPKYLFRKEGQNVTLSCEQNLNHDAMYWYRQDPGQGLRLIYYSQIVNDFQKGDIAEGYSVSREKKESFPLTVTSAQKNPTAFYLCASSIVPGTGDWTEAFFGQGTRLTVV.

The rearrangement uses TRBV11-2 and TRBJ1-1; a possible D gene is TRBD1 (5 bases). This CDR3 contains 12 residues. V dropped 0 bases and J dropped 10 bases, with 9 bases sitting between them. Germline V gives CDR1 SGHAT, CDR2 FQNNGV. The CDR3 protein is CASSLDWDSAFF. In DNA form, the CDR3 reads TGTGCCAGCAGCTTAGATTGGGACTCAGCTTTCTTT.

V gene TRBV4-1 combines with J gene TRBJ2-1; 8 bases fit TRBD2. CDR1 is MGHRA, CDR2 YSYEKL, per germline. The CDR3 is 14 residues long. The J segment lost 6 bases and the V segment lost 6 bases, leaving 7 bases of the junction unmatched. The CDR3 DNA reads TGCGCCAGCAGTGGAACTGCGGGAGGCAATGAGCAGTTCTTC. This encodes CASSGTAGGNEQFF.

The chain carries TRBV5-6 and TRBJ2-1; TRBD2 matches at 7 bases. The CDR3 extends over 17 amino acids. Germline trimming cut 5 bases from V and 3 bases from J; bases unmatched to any gene: 14. Germline CDR1 is SGHDT and CDR2 is YYEEEE. For the CDR3, the DNA is TGTGCCAGCAGTTCCAAATCTAGCGGTGCCTACTACAATGAGCAGTTCTTC. It translates to CASSSKSSGAYYNEQFF.

This sequence joins TRBV6-5 and TRBJ2-1; D not certain. Germline V CDR1 and CDR2: MNHEY, SVGAGI. The CDR3 has 14 amino acids. V lost 6 bases to trimming and J lost 0 bases, with 9 bases between them. The CDR3 DNA is TGTGCCAGCAGCGAGGTCGCCTCCTACAATGAGCAGTTCTTC. Protein sequence: CASSEVASYNEQFF.